The 26 T cell receptor beta chains below were found in one sample sequenced in a study of blood T cells in healthy people across ages. The authors ran a second PCR of 7 to 11 cycles using a sample-barcoded 5' primer and a J-beta primer mix. TCRdb independently ran MiXCR on the 5' RACE reads; one entry per CDR3 protein. The sample gives 1.5 million to 2 million distinct CDR3 sequences, about 49% of which show up once; less than 2.5% is in the top ten. The sample taken for sequencing was blood. The receptor set was obtained from a woman aged 40-49 years in good health.

The chain joins TRBV27 to TRBJ1-5; D is unresolved. Germline values: CDR1 MNHEY, CDR2 SMNVEV (reference sequence). V was clipped by 6 bases and J by 3 bases, with 24 bases between them. The CDR3 runs 18 residues. Here the CDR3 DNA reads TGTGCCAGCAGCCAAACCTCTCTACTACTGGATTTCAATCAGCCCCAGCATTTT. Amino acids: CASSQTSLLLDFNQPQHF.

This clonotype occurred a few times. This rearrangement joins TRBV28 to TRBJ2-5; possibly TRBD2 for D (6 bases). Germline V lookup: CDR1 MDHEN, CDR2 SYDVKM. Trimming left V 2 bases short and J 4 bases short, with 11 bases between. The CDR3 extends over 14 amino acids. This CDR3 is CASSLTPGRETQYF. The CDR3 bases are TGTGCCAGCAGTTTAACCCCCGGGAGAGAGACCCAGTACTTC.

The gene calls are TRBV20-1 and TRBJ2-4; 9 bases are shared with TRBD2. Per the germline V gene, CDR1 is DFQATT and CDR2 is SNEGSKA (reference sequence). V shed 7 bases, J shed 8 bases, and the junction held 9 bases outside the gene matches. This CDR3 spans 13 amino acids. CDR3 nucleotides: TGCAGTGGATCGCGGGGGGGCGACGACATTCAGTACTTC. As protein: CSGSRGGDDIQYF.

The table lists this clonotype with a few counts. The chain has TRBV20-1 and TRBJ2-1; 8 nucleotides line up with TRBD2. J lost 8 bases, V lost 4 bases, and 10 bases had no gene match. Germline CDR1 and CDR2: DFQATT and SNEGSKA (reference sequence). The CDR3 sequence is 14 residues long. CDR3 loop: CSATPGLGFDEQFF. The CDR3, as DNA: TGCAGTGCTACACCGGGACTAGGATTTGATGAGCAGTTCTTC.

This clonotype occurred a few times. The chain employs TRBV11-2 and TRBJ2-7, with 7 positions matching TRBD1. Germline lookup yields CDR1 SGHAT and CDR2 FQNNGV. The V segment lost 5 bases and the J segment 6 bases; nucleotides outside the gene matches: 7. The CDR3 spans 13 residues. CDR3 nucleotides: TGTGCCAGCAGCAGGGGGCTCCTGACCGAGCAGTACTTC. It encodes CASSRGLLTEQYF.

In this sample, this clonotype turned up a few times. The gene calls are TRBV4-1 and TRBJ2-7, with a weak D call TRBD1 (5 bases). The better agreement between TRBJ2-5 and the DNA end casts doubt on the J call. CDR1 and CDR2 (germline): MGHRA, YSYEKL. The CDR3 has 17 residues. CDR3 amino acids: CASTLRTSGWSGETQYF. In nucleotides, the CDR3 is TGCGCCAGCACCCTAAGAACCTCAGGGTGGAGTGGGGAGACCCAGTACTTC.

The chain carries TRBV7-2 and TRBJ2-3; D gene ambiguous. The CDR3 totals 13 residues. Germline V gene lookup returns CDR1 SGHTA and CDR2 FQGNSA. The V gene lost 1 base and the J gene lost 4 bases, with 6 bases spanning the gap. The CDR3 spells CASSLVWPDTQYF. In nucleotides, the CDR3 is TGTGCCAGCAGCTTAGTTTGGCCAGATACGCAGTATTTT.

This clonotype came up a few times. The rearrangement uses TRBV6-5 and TRBJ2-5; 7 bases are a match to TRBD1. Per germline, CDR1 MNHEY and CDR2 SVGAGI. CDR3 size: 16 residues. V was pared by 1 base and J by 5 bases, with 10 bases of the junction left unmatched. The CDR3 loop reads CASSYYFDRAAETQYF. Written as DNA, the CDR3 is TGTGCCAGCAGTTACTACTTTGACAGGGCGGCGGAGACCCAGTACTTC.

This clonotype was counted a single time. The chain links TRBV20-1 to TRBJ2-7; D may be TRBD1 (6 bases). The V gene's germline CDR1 is DFQATT and CDR2 SNEGSKA (reference sequence). V was trimmed by 5 bases and J by 5 bases, leaving 13 bases between them. The CDR3 is 12 residues long. Written as DNA, the CDR3 is TGCAGTGCTCCGACAGGAGTAAACGAGCAGTACTTC. Translating gives CSAPTGVNEQYF.

This clonotype showed up just a few times. V gene TRBV7-9 combines with J gene TRBJ2-7; 9 positions agree with TRBD1. The CDR3 sequence is 16 residues long. Germline V lookup: CDR1 SEHNR, CDR2 FQNEAQ (reference sequence). Trimming at V came to 4 bases and at J to 0 bases, leaving 7 bases not matched to a gene. CDR3 sequence: CASSSGTGTSSYEQYF. Written as DNA, the CDR3 is TGTGCCAGCAGCTCAGGGACAGGGACGAGCTCCTACGAGCAGTACTTC.

This clonotype was detected a few times. This chain connects TRBV29-1 to TRBJ1-5, with 8 bases fitting TRBD1. Unmatched junction bases numbered 6, after V lost 4 bases and J lost 7 bases. Per the germline V gene, CDR1 is SQVTM and CDR2 is ANQGSEA. CDR3 length: 13 residues. The CDR3 DNA reads TGCAGCGTTGCGACAGGGGCTGGGCAGCCCCAGCATTTT. Protein product: CSVATGAGQPQHF.

J is TRBJ2-3 and V is TRBV7-2, with TRBD2 matching 8 bases. The J segment lost 4 bases and the V segment lost 5 bases, leaving 8 bases of the junction unmatched. Germline V gene lookup returns CDR1 SGHTA and CDR2 FQGNSA. The CDR3 contains 15 residues. The CDR3 spells CASSLQASGPDTQYF. The CDR3 DNA follows: TGTGCCAGCAGCCTACAGGCTAGCGGGCCAGATACGCAGTATTTT.

This rearrangement joins TRBV24-1 to TRBJ2-5; a possible D gene is TRBD1 (5 bases). Germline values: CDR1 KGHDR, CDR2 SFDVKD. The V end lost 0 bases, the J end lost 5 bases, and 15 bases lay between the germline ends. The CDR3 is 16 amino acids. The CDR3 bases are TGTGCCACCAGTGATTTGGGGGCTCCTCTGGGGGAGACCCAGTACTTC. It translates to CATSDLGAPLGETQYF.

V usage is TRBV10-3 and J usage is TRBJ2-1; 9 positions match TRBD1. Unmatched junction bases numbered 1, after V lost 5 bases and J lost 8 bases. The CDR3 totals 12 residues. CDR1 ENHRY and CDR2 SYGVKD come from the germline V gene. The CDR3 DNA sequence: TGTGCCATCAGTACAGGGGGCCATGAGCAGTTCTTC. Its translation is CAISTGGHEQFF.

This clonotype came up a few times. The gene calls are TRBV6-6 and TRBJ2-5; D is possibly TRBD1 (6 bases). This CDR3 is built from 16 residues. Trimming pared 6 bases from V and 4 bases from J, leaving 21 bases between. Germline loops: CDR1 MNHNY, CDR2 SVGAGI (reference sequence). The CDR3 DNA reads as TGTGCCAGCAGGGACCCCCTCAGGGGTCGGAGAGAGACCCAGTACTTC. Translation: CASRDPLRGRRETQYF.

This clonotype was counted between two and nine times. The genes are TRBV6-5 and TRBJ1-2, with a weak D call TRBD1 (6 bases). The CDR3 covers 13 residues. CDR1 MNHEY and CDR2 SVGAGI come from the germline V gene. V was trimmed by 6 bases and J by 4 bases, leaving 12 bases between them. In nucleotides, the CDR3 is TGTGCCAGCAGAGTCCAAGGGGGCTATGGCTACACCTTC. This sequence encodes CASRVQGGYGYTF.

A few counts support this clonotype. The chain couples TRBV5-1 to TRBJ2-5; D is tentatively TRBD1 or TRBD2 (5 bases each). The tail of the sequence fits TRBJ2-4 better, so the J call may be wrong. The V gene's germline CDR1 is SGHRS and CDR2 YFSETQ. CDR3 length: 14 amino acids. The CDR3 spells CASSLAGTINIQYF. CDR3 bases: TGCGCCAGCAGCTTGGCCGGGACGATAAACATTCAGTACTTC.

This clonotype was counted a single time. This chain links TRBV11-2 with TRBJ2-1; possibly TRBD1 for D (7 bases). CDR1 is SGHAT, CDR2 FQNNGV, per germline. The CDR3 has 16 amino acids. The V and J ends lost 0 bases and 3 bases respectively, with 12 bases between them. The CDR3 protein is CASSLDQGGYYNEQFF. CDR3 DNA: TGTGCCAGCAGCTTAGATCAGGGGGGTTACTACAATGAGCAGTTCTTC.

The chain is built from TRBV6-6 and TRBJ2-7; TRBD2 aligns across 13 bases. This CDR3 contains 15 residues. Per the germline V gene, CDR1 is MNHNY and CDR2 is SVGAGI (reference sequence). The ends lost 7 bases at V and 5 bases at J; junction bases unmatched: 8. In nucleotides, the CDR3 is TGTGCCAGCACTCCCAGACTAGCGGGGGGCCACGAGCAGTACTTC. Its translation is CASTPRLAGGHEQYF.

This CDR3 is CASSRLDLEQYF. CDR3 in DNA: TGTGCCAGCAGCCGACTAGACCTCGAGCAGTACTTC. The rearrangement joins TRBV6-2 or TRBV6-3 to TRBJ2-1; the D gene is possibly TRBD2 (6 bases). The J call may be in error: the DNA end matches TRBJ2-7 better. CDR1 is MNHEY, CDR2 SVGEGT, per germline. CDR3 length equals 12 residues.

The V call is TRBV6-5, the J call TRBJ2-5, with 8 bases lining up with TRBD1. Per the germline V gene, CDR1 is MNHEY and CDR2 is SVGAGI. Trimming at V came to 6 bases and at J to 11 bases, leaving 32 bases not matched to a gene. The CDR3 spans 20 residues. The CDR3 here is CASSYSPGRTGSQSAEEQYF. CDR3 sequence (DNA): TGTGCCAGCAGCTATAGCCCCGGCCGGACAGGGAGCCAGTCGGCCGAGGAGCAGTACTTC.

This clonotype was seen a few times. This chain links TRBV6-6 with TRBJ2-4, with 10 bases aligning to TRBD1. The CDR3 is 14 amino acids. Germline CDR1 MNHNY, CDR2 SVGAGI (reference sequence). The V and J ends lost 2 bases and 8 bases, in that order; junction bases with no gene match: 3. The CDR3 protein is CASSYAGTGDIQYF. CDR3 sequence (DNA): TGTGCCAGCAGTTACGCGGGGACAGGGGACATTCAGTACTTC.

This clonotype was found a few times. This rearrangement joins TRBV20-1 to TRBJ2-3; 10 bases agree with TRBD1. The V gene end was trimmed by 3 bases and the J gene end by 8 bases; junction bases not matched to a gene: 5. The CDR3 has 13 residues. CDR1 DFQATT and CDR2 SNEGSKA come from the germline V gene (reference sequence). The CDR3 loop reads CSARTGGSRTQYF. CDR3 nucleotides: TGCAGTGCTAGGACAGGGGGCTCACGTACGCAGTATTTT.

The rearrangement uses TRBV11-2 and TRBJ2-1, with D possibly being TRBD1 (6 bases). V gave up 3 bases and J gave up 5 bases, with 11 bases separating them. The CDR3 totals 14 residues. Germline assignment: CDR1 SGHAT and CDR2 FQNNGV. CDR3 DNA sequence: TGTGCCAGCAGCTTTCAGGGGCCTGACAATGAGCAGTTCTTC. Encoded protein: CASSFQGPDNEQFF.

The chain links TRBV7-2 to TRBJ2-3; maybe TRBD2 (7 bases). Per the germline V gene, CDR1 is SGHTA and CDR2 is FQGNSA. The CDR3 extends over 15 amino acids. Between the trimmed V and J ends, which lost 3 bases and 6 bases, there was a span of 16 bases. This CDR3 reads CASSFEGGPTDTQYF. As DNA, the CDR3 is TGTGCCAGCAGCTTCGAGGGGGGGCCCACGGATACGCAGTATTTT.

This clonotype was observed at least ten times. The CDR3 sequence is CASSLRGLNQPQHF. CDR3 nucleotides: TGTGCCAGCAGCCTCCGGGGCCTCAATCAGCCCCAGCATTTT. V is TRBV27 and J is TRBJ1-5; the D gene is possibly TRBD1 (5 bases). Trimming took off 6 bases at V and 3 bases at J, with 12 bases between the two ends. Per germline, CDR1 MNHEY and CDR2 SMNVEV (reference sequence). This CDR3 is 14 amino acids long.